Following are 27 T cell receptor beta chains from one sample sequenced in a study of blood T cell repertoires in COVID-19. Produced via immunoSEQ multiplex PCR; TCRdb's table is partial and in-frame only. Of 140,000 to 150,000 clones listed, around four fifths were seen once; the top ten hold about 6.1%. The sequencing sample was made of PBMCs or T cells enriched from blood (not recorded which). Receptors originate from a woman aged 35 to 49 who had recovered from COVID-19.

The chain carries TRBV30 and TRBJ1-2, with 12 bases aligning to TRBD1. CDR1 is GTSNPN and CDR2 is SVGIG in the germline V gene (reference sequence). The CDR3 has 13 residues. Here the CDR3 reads CAWAGQGASGYTF. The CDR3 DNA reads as TGTGCGTGGGCGGGACAGGGGGCTAGTGGCTACACCTTC.

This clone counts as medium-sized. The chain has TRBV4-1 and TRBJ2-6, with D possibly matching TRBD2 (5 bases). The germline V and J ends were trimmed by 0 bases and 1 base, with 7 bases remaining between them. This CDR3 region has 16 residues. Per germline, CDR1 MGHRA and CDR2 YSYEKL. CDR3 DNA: TGCGCCAGCAGCCAAGATACGGGATCTGGGGCCAACGTCCTGACTTTC. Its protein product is CASSQDTGSGANVLTF.

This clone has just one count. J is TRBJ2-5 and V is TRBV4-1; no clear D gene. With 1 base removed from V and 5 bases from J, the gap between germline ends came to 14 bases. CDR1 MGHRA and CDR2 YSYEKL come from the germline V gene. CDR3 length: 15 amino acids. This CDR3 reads CASSQGLWSVETQYF. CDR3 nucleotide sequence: TGCGCCAGCAGCCAAGGTCTGTGGAGCGTGGAGACCCAGTACTTC.

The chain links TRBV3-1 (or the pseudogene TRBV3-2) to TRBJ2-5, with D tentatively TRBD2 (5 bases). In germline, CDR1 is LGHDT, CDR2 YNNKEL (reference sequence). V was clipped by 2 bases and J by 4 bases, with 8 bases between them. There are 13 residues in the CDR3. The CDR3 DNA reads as TGTGCCAGCAGCCAAACTAGAGTAGAGACCCAGTACTTC. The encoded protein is CASSQTRVETQYF.

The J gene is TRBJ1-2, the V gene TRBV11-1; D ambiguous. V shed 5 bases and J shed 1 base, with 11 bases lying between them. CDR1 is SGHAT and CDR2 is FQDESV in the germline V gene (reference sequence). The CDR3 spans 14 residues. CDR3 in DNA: TGTGCCAGCAGCCCCGAGGCAGTTAACTATGGCTACACCTTC. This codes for CASSPEAVNYGYTF.

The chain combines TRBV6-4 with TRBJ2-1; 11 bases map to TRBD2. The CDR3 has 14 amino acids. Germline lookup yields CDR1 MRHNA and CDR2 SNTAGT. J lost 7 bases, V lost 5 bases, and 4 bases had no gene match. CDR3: CASSSSSGGNEQFF. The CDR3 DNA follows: TGTGCCAGCAGTTCTTCTAGCGGGGGGAATGAGCAGTTCTTC.

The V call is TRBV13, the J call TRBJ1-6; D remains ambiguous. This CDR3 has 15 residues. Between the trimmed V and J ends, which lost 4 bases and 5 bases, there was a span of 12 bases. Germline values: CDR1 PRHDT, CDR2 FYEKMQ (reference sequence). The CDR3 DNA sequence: TGTGCCAGCAGCTCCTTCCTATCGCATAATTCACCCCTCCACTTT. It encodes CASSSFLSHNSPLHF.

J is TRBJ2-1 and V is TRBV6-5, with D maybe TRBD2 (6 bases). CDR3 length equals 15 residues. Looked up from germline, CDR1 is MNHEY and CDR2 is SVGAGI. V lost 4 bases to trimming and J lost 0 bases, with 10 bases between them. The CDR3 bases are TGTGCCAGCAGTTCCACCGGGAGCTCCTACAATGAGCAGTTCTTC. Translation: CASSSTGSSYNEQFF.

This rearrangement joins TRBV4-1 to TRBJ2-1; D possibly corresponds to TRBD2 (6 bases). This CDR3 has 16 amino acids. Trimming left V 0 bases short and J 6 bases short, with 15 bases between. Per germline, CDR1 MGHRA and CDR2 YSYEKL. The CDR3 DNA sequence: TGCGCCAGCAGCCAAGAGGGGGGAGCCAGACGCAATGAGCAGTTCTTC. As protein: CASSQEGGARRNEQFF.

The CDR3 region has the DNA TGTGCCAGCAGTTCCCTAAAACAGGGGCTGAACACTGAAGCTTTCTTT. This codes for CASSSLKQGLNTEAFF. V and J are TRBV6-2 or TRBV6-3 and TRBJ1-1; 7 nucleotides align to TRBD1. Per germline, CDR1 MNHEY and CDR2 SVGEGT. There are 16 residues in the CDR3. V trimming: 4 bases; J trimming: 0 bases; junction bases outside the gene matches: 8.

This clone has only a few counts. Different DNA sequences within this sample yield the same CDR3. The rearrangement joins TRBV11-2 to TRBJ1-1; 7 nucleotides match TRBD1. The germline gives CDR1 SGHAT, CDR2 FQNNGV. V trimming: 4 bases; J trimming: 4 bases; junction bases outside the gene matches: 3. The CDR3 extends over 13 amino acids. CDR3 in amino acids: CASSSTGITEAFF. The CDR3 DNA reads TGTGCCAGCAGCTCGACAGGGATCACTGAAGCTTTCTTT.

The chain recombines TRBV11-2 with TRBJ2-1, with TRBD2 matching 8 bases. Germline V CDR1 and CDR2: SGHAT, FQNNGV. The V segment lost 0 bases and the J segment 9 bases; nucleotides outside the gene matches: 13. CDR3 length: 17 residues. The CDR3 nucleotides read TGTGCCAGCAGCTTAGATTACCCAGGAGCGGGAGACGGTGAGCAGTTCTTC. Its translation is CASSLDYPGAGDGEQFF.

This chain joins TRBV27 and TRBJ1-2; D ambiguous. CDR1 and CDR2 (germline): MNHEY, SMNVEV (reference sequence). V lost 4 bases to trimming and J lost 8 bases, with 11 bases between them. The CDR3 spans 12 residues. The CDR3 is CASSSGVRGYTF. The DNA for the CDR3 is TGTGCCAGCAGTTCGGGTGTAAGGGGCTACACCTTC.

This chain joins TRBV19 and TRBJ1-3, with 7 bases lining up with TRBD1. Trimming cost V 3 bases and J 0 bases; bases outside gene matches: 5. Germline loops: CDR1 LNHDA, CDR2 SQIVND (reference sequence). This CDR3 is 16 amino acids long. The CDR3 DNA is TGTGCCAGTAGTATGGGACAGCGACACTCTGGAAACACCATATATTTT. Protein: CASSMGQRHSGNTIYF.

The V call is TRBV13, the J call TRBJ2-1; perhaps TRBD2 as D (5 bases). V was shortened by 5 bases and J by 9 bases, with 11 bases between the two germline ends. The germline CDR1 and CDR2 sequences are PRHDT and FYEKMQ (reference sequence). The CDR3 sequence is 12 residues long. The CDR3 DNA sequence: TGTGCCAGCAGCCTCACTAGTTCTGAGCAGTTCTTC. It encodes CASSLTSSEQFF.

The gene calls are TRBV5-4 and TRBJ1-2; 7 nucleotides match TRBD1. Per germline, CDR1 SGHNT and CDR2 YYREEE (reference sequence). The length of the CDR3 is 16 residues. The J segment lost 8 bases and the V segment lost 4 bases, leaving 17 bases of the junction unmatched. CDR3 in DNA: TGTGCCAGCAGCCGACAAACCGAGGGGGCTGTAGGGGGCTACACCTTC. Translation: CASSRQTEGAVGGYTF. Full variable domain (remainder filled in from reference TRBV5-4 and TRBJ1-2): ETGVTQSPTHLIKTRGQQVTLRCSSQSGHNTVSWYQQALGQGPQFIFQYYREEENGRGNFPPRFSGLQFPNYSSELNVNALELDDSALYLCASSRQTEGAVGGYTFGSGTRLTVV.

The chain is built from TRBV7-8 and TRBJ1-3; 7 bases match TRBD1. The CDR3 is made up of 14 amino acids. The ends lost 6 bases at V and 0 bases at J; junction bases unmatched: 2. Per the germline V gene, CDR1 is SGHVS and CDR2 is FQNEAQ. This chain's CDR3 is CASRRDSSGNTIYF. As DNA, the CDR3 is TGTGCCAGCAGACGGGACAGCTCTGGAAACACCATATATTTT.

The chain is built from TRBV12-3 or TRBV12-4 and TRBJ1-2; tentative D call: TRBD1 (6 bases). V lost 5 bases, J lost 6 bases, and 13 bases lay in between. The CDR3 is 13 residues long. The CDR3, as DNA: TGTGCCAGCAGTCTACAGGGAACGGATGGCTACACCTTC. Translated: CASSLQGTDGYTF.

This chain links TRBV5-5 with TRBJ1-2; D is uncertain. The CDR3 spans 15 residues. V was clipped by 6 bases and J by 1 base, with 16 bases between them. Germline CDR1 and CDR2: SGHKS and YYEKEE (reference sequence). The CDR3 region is CASKWRAANNYGYTF. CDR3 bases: TGTGCCAGCAAATGGCGGGCCGCGAATAACTATGGCTACACCTTC.

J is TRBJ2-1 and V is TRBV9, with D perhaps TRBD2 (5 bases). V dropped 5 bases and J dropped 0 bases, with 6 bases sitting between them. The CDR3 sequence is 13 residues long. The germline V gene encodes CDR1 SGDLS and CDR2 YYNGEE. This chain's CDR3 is CASSAGSYNEQFF. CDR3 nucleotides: TGTGCCAGCAGTGCGGGCTCCTACAATGAGCAGTTCTTC.

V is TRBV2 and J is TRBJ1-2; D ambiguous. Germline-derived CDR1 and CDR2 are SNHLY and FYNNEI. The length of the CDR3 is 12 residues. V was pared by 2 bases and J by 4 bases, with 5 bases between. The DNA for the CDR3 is TGTGCCAGCAGTGAATCCGGCTATGGCTACACCTTC. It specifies CASSESGYGYTF.

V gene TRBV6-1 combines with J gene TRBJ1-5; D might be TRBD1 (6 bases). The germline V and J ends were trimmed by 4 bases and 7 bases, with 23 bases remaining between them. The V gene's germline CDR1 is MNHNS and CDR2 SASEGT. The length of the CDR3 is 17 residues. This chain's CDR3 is CASSVSYTQQGGQPQHF. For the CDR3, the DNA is TGTGCCAGCAGTGTTTCGTATACTCAACAGGGCGGACAGCCCCAGCATTTT.

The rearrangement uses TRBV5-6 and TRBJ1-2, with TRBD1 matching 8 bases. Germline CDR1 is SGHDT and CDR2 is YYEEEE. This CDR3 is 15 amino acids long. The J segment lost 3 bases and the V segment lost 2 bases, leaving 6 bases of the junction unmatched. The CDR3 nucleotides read TGTGCCAGCAGCTTTGTTGGGACAGGCCACTATGGCTACACCTTC. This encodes CASSFVGTGHYGYTF.

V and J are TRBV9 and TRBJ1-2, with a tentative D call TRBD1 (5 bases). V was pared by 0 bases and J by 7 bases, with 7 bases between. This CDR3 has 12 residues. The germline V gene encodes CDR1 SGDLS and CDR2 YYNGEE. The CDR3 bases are TGTGCCAGCAGCGTAGACAGGAGTGGCTACACCTTC. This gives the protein CASSVDRSGYTF. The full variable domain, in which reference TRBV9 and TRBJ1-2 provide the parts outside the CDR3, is DSGVTQTPKHLITATGQRVTLRCSPRSGDLSVYWYQQSLDQGLQFLIQYYNGEERAKGNILERFSAQQFPDLHSELNLSSLELGDSALYFCASSVDRSGYTFGSGTRLTVV.

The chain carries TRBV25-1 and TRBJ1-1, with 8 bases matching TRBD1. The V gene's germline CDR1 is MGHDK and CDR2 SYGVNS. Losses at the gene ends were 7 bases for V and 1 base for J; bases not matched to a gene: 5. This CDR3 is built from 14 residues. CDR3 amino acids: CASTNRGANTEAFF. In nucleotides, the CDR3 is TGTGCCAGCACCAACAGGGGGGCGAACACTGAAGCTTTCTTT.

The CDR3 is CASSSGLAGGGETQYF. CDR3 nucleotide sequence: TGTGCCAGTAGTTCTGGGCTAGCGGGGGGTGGCGAGACCCAGTACTTC. The rearrangement joins TRBV19 to TRBJ2-5; 11 positions agree with TRBD2. The J segment lost 5 bases and the V segment lost 5 bases, leaving 10 bases of the junction unmatched. The V gene's germline CDR1 is LNHDA and CDR2 SQIVND (reference sequence). This CDR3 comprises 16 residues. The complete variable domain, with remaining parts taken from reference TRBV19 and TRBJ2-5, reads DGGITQSPKYLFRKEGQNVTLSCEQNLNHDAMYWYRQDPGQGLRLIYYSQIVNDFQKGDIAEGYSVSREKKESFPLTVTSAQKNPTAFYLCASSSGLAGGGETQYFGPGTRLLVL.

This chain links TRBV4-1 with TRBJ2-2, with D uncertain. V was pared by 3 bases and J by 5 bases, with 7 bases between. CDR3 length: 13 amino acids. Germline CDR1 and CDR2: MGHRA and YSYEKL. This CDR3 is CASSQIETGELFF. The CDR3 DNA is TGCGCCAGCAGCCAGATAGAAACCGGGGAGCTGTTTTTT.